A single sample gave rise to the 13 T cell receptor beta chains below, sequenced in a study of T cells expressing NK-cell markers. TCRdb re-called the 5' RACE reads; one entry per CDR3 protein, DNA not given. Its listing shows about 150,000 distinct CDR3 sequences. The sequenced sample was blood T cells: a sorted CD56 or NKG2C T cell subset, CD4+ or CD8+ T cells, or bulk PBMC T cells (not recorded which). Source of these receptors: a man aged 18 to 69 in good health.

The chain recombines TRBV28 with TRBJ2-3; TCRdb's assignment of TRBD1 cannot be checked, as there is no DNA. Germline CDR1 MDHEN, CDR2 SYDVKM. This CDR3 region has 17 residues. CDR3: CASSLVTGTGGTDTQYF.

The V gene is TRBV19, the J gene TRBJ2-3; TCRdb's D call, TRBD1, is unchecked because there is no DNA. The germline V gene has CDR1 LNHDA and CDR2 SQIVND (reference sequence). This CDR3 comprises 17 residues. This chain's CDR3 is CASSIDLPGTGTDTQYF.

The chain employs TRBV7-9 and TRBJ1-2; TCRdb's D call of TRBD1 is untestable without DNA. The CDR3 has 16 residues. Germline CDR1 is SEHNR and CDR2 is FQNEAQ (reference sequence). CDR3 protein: CASSPSGQEANYGYTF. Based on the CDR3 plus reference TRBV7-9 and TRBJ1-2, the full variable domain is DTGVSQNPRHKITKRGQNVTFRCDPISEHNRLYWYRQTLGQGPEFLTYFQNEAQLEKSRLLSDRFSAERPKGSFSTLEIQRTEQGDSAMYLCASSPSGQEANYGYTFGSGTRLTVV.

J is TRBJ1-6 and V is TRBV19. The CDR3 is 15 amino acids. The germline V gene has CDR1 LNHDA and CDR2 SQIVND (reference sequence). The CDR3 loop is CASRMIQDSNSPLHF.

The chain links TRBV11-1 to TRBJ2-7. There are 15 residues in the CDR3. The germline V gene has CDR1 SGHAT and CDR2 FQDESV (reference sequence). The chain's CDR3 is CASSLVAGRSYEQYF. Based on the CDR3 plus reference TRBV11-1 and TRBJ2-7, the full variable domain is EAEVAQSPRYKITEKSQAVAFWCDPISGHATLYWYRQILGQGPELLVQFQDESVVDDSQLPKDRFSAERLKGVDSTLKIQPAELGDSAMYLCASSLVAGRSYEQYFGPGTRLTVT.

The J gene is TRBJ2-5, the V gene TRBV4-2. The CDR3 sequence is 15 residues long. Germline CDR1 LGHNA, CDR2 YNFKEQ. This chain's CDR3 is CASSQDSRIQETQYF.

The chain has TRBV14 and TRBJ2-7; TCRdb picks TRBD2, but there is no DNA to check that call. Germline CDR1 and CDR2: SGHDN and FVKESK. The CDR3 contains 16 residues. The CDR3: CASSQARTVLSYEQYF.

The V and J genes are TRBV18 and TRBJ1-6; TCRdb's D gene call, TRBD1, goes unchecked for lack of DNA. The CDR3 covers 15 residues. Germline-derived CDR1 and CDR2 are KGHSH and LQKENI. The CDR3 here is CASSPRTGPDSPLHF.

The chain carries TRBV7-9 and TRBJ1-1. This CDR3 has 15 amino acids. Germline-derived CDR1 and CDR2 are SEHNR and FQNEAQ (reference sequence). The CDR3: CASRSRQSLNTEAFF. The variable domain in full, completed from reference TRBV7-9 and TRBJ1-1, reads DTGVSQNPRHKITKRGQNVTFRCDPISEHNRLYWYRQTLGQGPEFLTYFQNEAQLEKSRLLSDRFSAERPKGSFSTLEIQRTEQGDSAMYLCASRSRQSLNTEAFFGQGTRLTVV.

This CDR3 is CASSVDTGAYGYTF. The rearrangement uses TRBV9 and TRBJ1-2. Germline CDR1 is SGDLS and CDR2 is YYNGEE. This CDR3 comprises 14 residues. Using reference TRBV9 and TRBJ1-2 for the parts outside the CDR3, the full variable domain is DSGVTQTPKHLITATGQRVTLRCSPRSGDLSVYWYQQSLDQGLQFLIQYYNGEERAKGNILERFSAQQFPDLHSELNLSSLELGDSALYFCASSVDTGAYGYTFGSGTRLTVV.

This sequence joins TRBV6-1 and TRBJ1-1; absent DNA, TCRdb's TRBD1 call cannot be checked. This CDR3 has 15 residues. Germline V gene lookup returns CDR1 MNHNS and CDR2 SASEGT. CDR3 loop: CASSGYGQGSSEAFF.

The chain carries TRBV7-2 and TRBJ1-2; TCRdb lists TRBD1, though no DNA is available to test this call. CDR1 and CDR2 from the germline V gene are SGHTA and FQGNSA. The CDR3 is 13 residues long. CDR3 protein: CASSLTPGGGYTF.

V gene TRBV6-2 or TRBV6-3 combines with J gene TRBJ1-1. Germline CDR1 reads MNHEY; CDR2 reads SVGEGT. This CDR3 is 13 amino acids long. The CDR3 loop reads CASSIGMNTEAFF.